The source of this TCR beta chain is a study of blood T cell repertoires in COVID-19. In the study overall: Researchers got acute and convalescent COVID-19 samples from the United States, Italy and Spain. The analysed material was cDNA or gDNA that came from T cells, B-cell-depleted T cells, or PBMCs.

Germline CDR1 reads MGHRA; CDR2 reads YSYEKL. This CDR3 spans 13 amino acids. With 1 base removed from V and 5 bases from J, the gap between germline ends came to 8 bases. As processed by the authors: Reference gene primer amplification gave nucleated cell count estimates. Sequenced by immunoSEQ multiplex PCR; TCRdb stores in-frame clones only, minus some. The D gene and trimming were derived from the DNA, and the V and J assignments and clone size from that table. The data show approximately 210,000 clones, roughly four fifths seen once. The material sequenced was peripheral blood. The origin of this receptor is a woman aged 45 to 65 with active or convalescent COVID-19. This rearrangement joins TRBV4-1 to TRBJ1-1; a weak D match, TRBD1 (6 bases). CDR3 in amino acids: CASSQAQGTEAFF. CDR3 DNA: TGCGCCAGCAGCCAAGCACAGGGAACTGAAGCTTTCTTT.